Following are 11 T cell receptor beta chains from one sample sequenced in a study of T cell responses to AZD1222 COVID-19 vaccine. Produced via immunoSEQ multiplex PCR; TCRdb's table is partial and in-frame only. The sample records some 80,000 clones, 75% to 95% being singletons. Sequences were derived from peripheral blood, sampled 28 days after the second AZD1222 dose. These receptors came from an adult who received the AZD1222 COVID-19 vaccine.

J is TRBJ1-2 and V is TRBV18, with a weak D call TRBD1 (6 bases). This CDR3 spans 15 amino acids. V was pared by 3 bases and J by 5 bases, with 16 bases between. CDR1 KGHSH and CDR2 LQKENI come from the germline V gene. CDR3 sequence (DNA): TGTGCCAGCTCACCTATGGCGGGGGGCGATTATGGCTACACCTTC. As protein: CASSPMAGGDYGYTF.

The V gene is TRBV24-1, the J gene TRBJ2-5; 8 bases match TRBD2. J gave up 2 bases and V 0 bases, and 4 bases lay outside the gene matches. The CDR3 is 16 residues long. Per germline, CDR1 KGHDR and CDR2 SFDVKD. CDR3 in DNA: TGTGCCACCAGTGATTTGGCCGGGGGGGGACAAGAGACCCAGTACTTC. It is translated as CATSDLAGGGQETQYF.

The chain links TRBV2 to TRBJ2-5, with D possibly TRBD2 on 6 matching bases. Trimming removed 3 bases from V and 2 bases from J, with 7 bases in between. Germline lookup yields CDR1 SNHLY and CDR2 FYNNEI. The CDR3 has 13 amino acids. CDR3 in amino acids: CASSEGLQETQYF. Here the CDR3 DNA reads TGTGCCAGCAGTGAGGGACTGCAAGAGACCCAGTACTTC.

The rearrangement uses TRBV7-9 and TRBJ1-6; a possible D gene is TRBD1 (6 bases). V lost 5 bases to trimming and J lost 9 bases, with 11 bases between them. This CDR3 has 13 amino acids. CDR1 SEHNR and CDR2 FQNEAQ come from the germline V gene (reference sequence). Here the CDR3 reads CASSLSQGSPLHF. CDR3 DNA sequence: TGTGCCAGCAGCCTGTCACAGGGTTCACCCCTCCACTTT.

DNA for the CDR3: TGTGCCAGCAGCGTAGCCCCCGACGCCACCTACGAGCAGTACTTC. Encoded protein: CASSVAPDATYEQYF. The chain carries TRBV9 and TRBJ2-7, with no clear D. The CDR3 totals 15 residues. Trimming pared 0 bases from V and 2 bases from J, leaving 12 bases between. The germline V gene encodes CDR1 SGDLS and CDR2 YYNGEE.

The chain combines TRBV3-1 (or the pseudogene TRBV3-2) with TRBJ2-1; 7 nucleotides agree with TRBD2. After removal of 0 bases from V and 8 bases from J, the junction contained 16 bases not matched to a gene. This CDR3 is 18 amino acids long. The germline CDR1 and CDR2 sequences are LGHDT and YNNKEL (reference sequence). The CDR3 nucleotides are TGTGCCAGCAGCCAAGATATGGGTTGGACTAGGGTCTCCCATGAGCAGTTCTTC. It specifies CASSQDMGWTRVSHEQFF.

This clone was counted once. The CDR3 protein is CASSQRTLACYEQYF. DNA of the CDR3: TGTGCCAGCAGCCAACGGACTCTAGCCTGCTACGAGCAGTACTTC. The rearrangement links TRBV3-1 (or the pseudogene TRBV3-2) to TRBJ2-7; D is possibly TRBD2 (5 bases). The V gene's germline CDR1 is LGHDT and CDR2 YNNKEL (reference sequence). V lost 2 bases and J lost 3, with 14 bases in between. This CDR3 is 15 amino acids long.

V is TRBV30 and J is TRBJ2-3, with D tentatively TRBD2 (5 bases). Trimming stripped 2 bases from V and 8 bases from J, with 17 bases between. CDR1 and CDR2 (germline): GTSNPN, SVGIG (reference sequence). This CDR3 contains 14 residues. In DNA, the CDR3 is TGTGCCTGGAGTCTTCGGACTGCCCCAGCTACGCAGTATTTT. Its translation is CAWSLRTAPATQYF.

This clone has only one observation. The CDR3 DNA reads as TGTGCCAGCAGCTCGACTAGCTGGACCTACGAGCAGTACTTC. It encodes CASSSTSWTYEQYF. This rearrangement joins TRBV7-9 to TRBJ2-7; 7 nucleotides match TRBD2. The trim removed 4 bases at V and 2 bases at J, leaving 5 bases unmatched. CDR1 and CDR2 (germline): SEHNR, FQNEAQ (reference sequence). CDR3 length: 14 residues.

The chain combines TRBV9 with TRBJ2-5, with TRBD2 matching 14 bases. The germline V gene has CDR1 SGDLS and CDR2 YYNGEE. This CDR3 region has 17 residues. Trimming cost V 2 bases and J 7 bases; bases outside gene matches: 10. The CDR3 is CASSVGLAGDWLGTQYF. CDR3 nucleotide sequence: TGTGCCAGCAGCGTGGGACTAGCGGGGGATTGGTTGGGGACCCAGTACTTC. The full variable domain, with the rest looked up from reference TRBV9 and TRBJ2-5, is DSGVTQTPKHLITATGQRVTLRCSPRSGDLSVYWYQQSLDQGLQFLIQYYNGEERAKGNILERFSAQQFPDLHSELNLSSLELGDSALYFCASSVGLAGDWLGTQYFGPGTRLLVL.

The chain employs TRBV13 and TRBJ2-7; 14 bases align to TRBD2. This CDR3 is built from 16 residues. Germline CDR1 PRHDT, CDR2 FYEKMQ (reference sequence). The V segment lost 5 bases and the J segment 5 bases; nucleotides outside the gene matches: 8. Written as DNA, the CDR3 is TGTGCCAGCAGCACCTCGGGACTAGCGGGAGTGGACGAGCAGTACTTC. This sequence encodes CASSTSGLAGVDEQYF.